This T cell receptor (beta chain) comes out of a study of T-cell reconstitution after alpha-beta-depleted transplantation in children. The TCRbeta library incorporated unique molecular identifiers. One entry per CDR3 protein results from TCRdb running MiXCR on the PCR reads. The sample holds over 550,000 distinct CDR3 sequences, about 11% seen once. Trimming cost V 5 bases and J 0 bases; bases outside gene matches: 7. In germline, CDR1 is DFQATT, CDR2 SNEGSKA (reference sequence). The CDR3 covers 14 residues. This clonotype showed up just a few times. The rearrangement links TRBV20-1 to TRBJ2-7; 7 nucleotides match TRBD1. This receptor was identified in a human donor who donated a stem cell graft to a child with acute myeloid leukemia. The starting material was PBMCs from the stem cell graft donor, obtained from the stem cell graft. CDR3: CSAPDRADSYEQYF. In DNA, the CDR3 is TGCAGTGCTCCCGACAGGGCCGACTCCTACGAGCAGTACTTC.